Listed below are T cell receptor beta chains from one sample, sequenced in a study of spatial heterogeneity in lung cancer. MiXCR, applied by TCRdb to the 5' RACE reads, yields one record per CDR3 protein. The sample includes about 82,000 distinct CDR3 sequences, 10% to 15% of them seen just once. The specimen was PBMCs, collected at surgery. These receptor sequences come from a male donor with early-stage non-small cell lung cancer. Each CDR3 is given with its conserved first and last residue. Each record gives: D gene, J gene, clone size, V gene, CDR3 DNA, CDR3 protein. D genes are given only for firm matches. Clone size is shown for a subset of rows, as once, few, many or a class of expanded clone.

D gene: NA
J gene: TRBJ2-2
clone size: few
V gene: TRBV20-1
CDR3 DNA: TGCAGTGCTAGAGATCTGACGGGGGCGACCGGGGAGCTGTTTTTT
CDR3 protein: CSARDLTGATGELFF

D gene: NA
J gene: TRBJ2-7
clone size: few
V gene: TRBV20-1
CDR3 DNA: TGCAGTGCTAGAGGGGGAGCCTACGAGCAGTACTTC
CDR3 protein: CSARGGAYEQYF

D gene: TRBD2
J gene: TRBJ2-5
clone size: few
V gene: TRBV7-9
CDR3 DNA: TGTGCCAGCAGCGGGACTAGCGGGGTTCAGGAGACCCAGTACTTC
CDR3 protein: CASSGTSGVQETQYF

D gene: NA
J gene: TRBJ1-1
clone size: NA
V gene: TRBV4-2
CDR3 DNA: TGTGCCAGCAGCCTTACAGGGACTGAAGCTTTCTTT
CDR3 protein: CASSLTGTEAFF

D gene: TRBD1
J gene: TRBJ1-4
clone size: NA
V gene: TRBV29-1
CDR3 DNA: TGCAGCGTTGTTGAGCGATCAGGGGGCTCTTTGGGAAAACTGTTTTTT
CDR3 protein: CSVVERSGGSLGKLFF

D gene: NA
J gene: TRBJ1-1
clone size: NA
V gene: TRBV29-1
CDR3 DNA: TGCAGCGTTCGGGGACGGAATGTGGCTGAAGCTTTCTTT
CDR3 protein: CSVRGRNVAEAFF

D gene: NA
J gene: TRBJ1-1
clone size: few
V gene: TRBV19
CDR3 DNA: TGTGCCAGTAGGTCGGTCAGTGAGGGGTCTGAAGCTTTCTTT
CDR3 protein: CASRSVSEGSEAFF

D gene: NA
J gene: TRBJ2-3
clone size: NA
V gene: TRBV4-1
CDR3 DNA: TGCGCCAGCAGCCCGAAGATAGGGGGGGGCACAGATACGCAGTATTTT
CDR3 protein: CASSPKIGGGTDTQYF

D gene: NA
J gene: TRBJ1-1
clone size: few
V gene: TRBV15
CDR3 DNA: TGTGCCACCAGCAGAGATCTTAGCACTGAAGCTTTCTTT
CDR3 protein: CATSRDLSTEAFF

D gene: NA
J gene: TRBJ2-4
clone size: few
V gene: TRBV11-2
CDR3 DNA: TGTGCCAGCAGCTTAGTCAAGGGGGGTCGGTCCAAAAACATTCAGTACTTC
CDR3 protein: CASSLVKGGRSKNIQYF

D gene: TRBD1
J gene: TRBJ1-5
clone size: few
V gene: TRBV19
CDR3 DNA: TGTGCCAGTAGTGCGCCTGACAGGGACGGGCAGCCCCAGCATTTT
CDR3 protein: CASSAPDRDGQPQHF

D gene: TRBD2
J gene: TRBJ2-1
clone size: NA
V gene: TRBV7-8
CDR3 DNA: TGTGCCAGCAGCTTACGTCTAGCGGGAGATGAGCAGTTCTTC
CDR3 protein: CASSLRLAGDEQFF

D gene: NA
J gene: TRBJ1-1
clone size: few
V gene: TRBV25-1
CDR3 DNA: TGTGCCAGCAGTGGAATTCAATATAGGGGGGAGAACACTGAAGCTTTCTTT
CDR3 protein: CASSGIQYRGENTEAFF

D gene: NA
J gene: TRBJ2-7
clone size: NA
V gene: TRBV20-1
CDR3 DNA: TGCAGTGATAGGACAGCCGCCTACGAGCAGTACTTC
CDR3 protein: CSDRTAAYEQYF

D gene: TRBD2
J gene: TRBJ2-1
clone size: few
V gene: TRBV29-1
CDR3 DNA: TGCAGCGTTGGAGCGGGAGCACTATACAATGAGCAGTTCTTC
CDR3 protein: CSVGAGALYNEQFF

D gene: NA
J gene: TRBJ2-7
clone size: many
V gene: TRBV20-1
CDR3 DNA: TGCAGTGCTCTTGACGGAGTCGAGCAGTACTTC
CDR3 protein: CSALDGVEQYF

D gene: NA
J gene: TRBJ1-1
clone size: many
V gene: TRBV20-1
CDR3 DNA: TGCAGTGCTAGATCCGAATTTAAAGGATCGAACACTGAAGCTTTCTTT
CDR3 protein: CSARSEFKGSNTEAFF

D gene: NA
J gene: TRBJ1-1
clone size: NA
V gene: TRBV5-1
CDR3 DNA: TGCGCCAGCAGCTTGGGGGTTTGGCAGAGCACTGAAGCTTTCTTT
CDR3 protein: CASSLGVWQSTEAFF

D gene: NA
J gene: TRBJ1-6
clone size: NA
V gene: TRBV15
CDR3 DNA: TGTGCCACCAGCATATTCCAGGCGAATTCACCCCTCCACTTT
CDR3 protein: CATSIFQANSPLHF

D gene: NA
J gene: TRBJ2-5
clone size: NA
V gene: TRBV12-3/TRBV12-4
CDR3 DNA: TGTGCCAGCAGTTATCAGGTCGCCCCGGGGACCCAGTACTTC
CDR3 protein: CASSYQVAPGTQYF

D gene: NA
J gene: TRBJ2-5
clone size: NA
V gene: TRBV12-3/TRBV12-4
CDR3 DNA: TGTGCCAGCAGTTCCCCGGGGAAGACCCAGTACTTC
CDR3 protein: CASSSPGKTQYF

D gene: NA
J gene: TRBJ2-7
clone size: many
V gene: TRBV29-1
CDR3 DNA: TGCAGCGTTGAGAAGGGTCAGCCCTCCTACGAGCAGTACTTC
CDR3 protein: CSVEKGQPSYEQYF

D gene: NA
J gene: TRBJ1-5
clone size: NA
V gene: TRBV7-6
CDR3 DNA: TGTGCCAGACCCAGGGGCGTGAAATTT
CDR3 protein: CARPRGVKF

D gene: NA
J gene: TRBJ1-5
clone size: NA
V gene: TRBV19
CDR3 DNA: TGTGCCAGTAGTATGTTTAGGGATCAGCCCCAGCATTTT
CDR3 protein: CASSMFRDQPQHF

D gene: TRBD2
J gene: TRBJ2-7
clone size: few
V gene: TRBV10-2
CDR3 DNA: TGCGCCAGCAGTGAGGTCCTAGCGGGAGTCAGCGAGCAGTACTTC
CDR3 protein: CASSEVLAGVSEQYF

D gene: NA
J gene: TRBJ1-6
clone size: few
V gene: TRBV23-1
CDR3 DNA: TGCGCCAGCAGTCAATCTTTGGGGAGCTCCTATAATTCACCCCTCCACTTT
CDR3 protein: CASSQSLGSSYNSPLHF

D gene: NA
J gene: TRBJ1-5
clone size: NA
V gene: TRBV5-1
CDR3 DNA: TGCGCCAGCAGCTTGATGGGCCTCAATCAGCCCCAGCATTTT
CDR3 protein: CASSLMGLNQPQHF

D gene: TRBD1
J gene: TRBJ1-1
clone size: many
V gene: TRBV18
CDR3 DNA: TGTGCCAGCTCACCGGGACAGGGTTGGACTGAAGCTTTCTTT
CDR3 protein: CASSPGQGWTEAFF

D gene: NA
J gene: TRBJ2-3
clone size: NA
V gene: TRBV12-3/TRBV12-4
CDR3 DNA: TGTGCCAGCAGCCCAGATCAGGGCCCGACAGATACGCAGTATTTT
CDR3 protein: CASSPDQGPTDTQYF

D gene: TRBD1
J gene: TRBJ2-7
clone size: NA
V gene: TRBV24-1
CDR3 DNA: TGTGCCACCAGCCCAGGACAGGGCCCGTCCTACGAGCAGTACTTC
CDR3 protein: CATSPGQGPSYEQYF

D gene: TRBD2
J gene: TRBJ2-7
clone size: few
V gene: TRBV6-1
CDR3 DNA: TGTGCCAGCGCCCTTTTTGGAGCGGGAGGCGGATCGGACGAGCAGTACTTC
CDR3 protein: CASALFGAGGGSDEQYF

D gene: NA
J gene: TRBJ1-1
clone size: few
V gene: TRBV29-1
CDR3 DNA: TGCAGCGTTGAAGGAGAGAACACTGAAGCTTTCTTT
CDR3 protein: CSVEGENTEAFF

D gene: NA
J gene: TRBJ2-2
clone size: many
V gene: TRBV10-3
CDR3 DNA: TGTGCCATCAAGGAGCCCTCGAACACCGGGGAGCTGTTTTTT
CDR3 protein: CAIKEPSNTGELFF

D gene: NA
J gene: TRBJ2-2
clone size: NA
V gene: TRBV3-1
CDR3 DNA: TGTGCCAGCAGCCAAGTGGTAGAGACTAAATTCACCGGGGAGCTGTTTTTT
CDR3 protein: CASSQVVETKFTGELFF

D gene: NA
J gene: TRBJ1-1
clone size: many
V gene: TRBV5-1
CDR3 DNA: TGCGCCAGCAGCCCGCAACCGGGACAAGCGAACACTGAAGCTTTCTTT
CDR3 protein: CASSPQPGQANTEAFF

D gene: TRBD1
J gene: TRBJ1-2
clone size: few
V gene: TRBV29-1
CDR3 DNA: TGCAGCGTTGTAGGGGACAGGGGTCTCTATGGCTACACCTTC
CDR3 protein: CSVVGDRGLYGYTF

D gene: NA
J gene: TRBJ2-3
clone size: NA
V gene: TRBV29-1
CDR3 DNA: TGCAGCGTCGATTCTTGGTCTAGCACAGATACGCAGTATTTT
CDR3 protein: CSVDSWSSTDTQYF

D gene: TRBD1
J gene: TRBJ1-1
clone size: NA
V gene: TRBV7-9
CDR3 DNA: TGTGCCAGCAGTGAACCCGTCCATCGGGACAGGGCTGAAGCTTTCTTT
CDR3 protein: CASSEPVHRDRAEAFF

D gene: NA
J gene: TRBJ1-4
clone size: NA
V gene: TRBV3-1
CDR3 DNA: TGTGCCAGCAGCCAAGACGGGACAACTAATGAAAAACTGTTTTTT
CDR3 protein: CASSQDGTTNEKLFF

D gene: TRBD2
J gene: TRBJ2-3
clone size: few
V gene: TRBV19
CDR3 DNA: TGTGCCAGTAGAGGCGGGAGTCAGACAGATACGCAGTATTTT
CDR3 protein: CASRGGSQTDTQYF

D gene: TRBD2
J gene: TRBJ2-3
clone size: NA
V gene: TRBV5-1
CDR3 DNA: TGCGCCAGCAACACCGGACTAGCGGGGGGGCCAGATACGCAGTATTTT
CDR3 protein: CASNTGLAGGPDTQYF

D gene: TRBD2
J gene: TRBJ2-1
clone size: NA
V gene: TRBV19
CDR3 DNA: TGTGCCAGTAGCCCTGGGCGGGGTTTCGGGACTAGCGGGAGAAATGAGCAGTTCTTC
CDR3 protein: CASSPGRGFGTSGRNEQFF

D gene: NA
J gene: TRBJ2-5
clone size: few
V gene: TRBV5-5
CDR3 DNA: TGTGCCACCGGGGGACGGCAAGAGACCCAGTACTTC
CDR3 protein: CATGGRQETQYF